Listed below are T cell receptor beta chains from one sample, sequenced in a study of cytomegalovirus exposure and HLA in healthy donors. Only in-frame clones appear in the TCRdb table, and some are missing; sequencing was by immunoSEQ multiplex PCR. The sample has 150,000 to 200,000 clones, around four fifths seen once; the top ten hold 2% to 2.5%. The sample taken for sequencing was PBMCs. The source of these receptors is a young man in good health and CMV-seropositive. Each CDR3 is given without its conserved first and last residue.

v_gene,j_gene,CDR3aa
TRBV19,TRBJ2-7,ASSVGDPTYEQY
TRBV9,TRBJ2-1,ASSAILAGEQF
TRBV10-2,TRBJ2-1,ASSLLAGDNEQF
TRBV5-1,TRBJ2-5,ASSLGLAGASRETQY
TRBV4-1,TRBJ2-7,ASAGRNRDRERVEQY
TRBV25-1,TRBJ2-1,ASSPPSGQYNEQF
TRBV11-2,TRBJ1-1,ASSLQGRGPFGTEAF
TRBV5-5,TRBJ2-7,ASSLGQGAYEQY
TRBV2,TRBJ2-7,ASSEAGTEYEQY
TRBV7-2,TRBJ2-7,ASSLRPSGAPYEQY
TRBV6-5,TRBJ2-2,ASSQGQEGTGELF
TRBV11-3,TRBJ1-5,ASSQAGGKEPQH
TRBV5-1,TRBJ1-2,ASSLDGRDRGLWGYT
TRBV19,TRBJ2-7,ASSASGGSSYEQY
TRBV2,TRBJ1-5,ASSEEARPQH
TRBV30,TRBJ2-5,AWSAGQQETQY